One T cell receptor (beta chain) is described in this entry. Its recognized antigen is unknown. Base-call qualities are not available, and no considerably larger clone is one nucleotide away. The data belong to a study of cytomegalovirus exposure and HLA in healthy donors (dated by TCRdb to 2016 to 2017). General notes on the study: A later analysis indicated that the roughly 130 validation repertoires were generated on the platform also employed for the approximately 700 repertoires of the first cohort. The study aimed to test whether cataloging public T cell receptors could reveal signatures of past pathogen exposure. A separate validation cohort of approximately 120 different subjects was used in addition to the approximately 640-subject first cohort. High-throughput TCR immunosequencing, statistical association of individual TCRs with disease status, and machine learning were combined to predict cytomegalovirus infection status. Broader findings and caveats from the paper: Most TCR sequences were observed very rarely across donors, whereas some public TCRs were present in many individuals. In a later analysis, TCRs clustered in the first cohort were found to also tend to co-occur in the 120 validation repertoires, with about 94% of cluster scores above 0. According to the authors, the approach could potentially be generalized to other disease states and immunological phenotypes. A later analysis had no HLA typing for the validation cohort, so co-occurrence there was scored across all 130 or so repertoires. In vitro tests confirmed that a few of the cytomegalovirus-associated TCR beta chains recognize cytomegalovirus antigens. In both the original and validation cohorts, the classifier was reported to diagnose cytomegalovirus status with high specificity and sensitivity. A total of 150 to 200 TCR beta chains were listed by the study as associated with cytomegalovirus.

The library relied on the immunoSEQ multiplex PCR assay. Per the authors' processing: A statistical classification framework was developed to diagnose cytomegalovirus status using the catalog of TCR beta chain sequences. TCRdb limited this immuneACCESS table to in-frame rearrangements with V and J called. A share of clones is missing; checked studies link under half to unresolved V genes, and the rest is unexplained. That table supplies the V and J calls and clone size; D and trimming were determined from the DNA. Counted in this sample were about 200,000 clones; 70% to 85% of them appeared once. The ten largest clones take up around an eighth of the sample. The donors belonged to the validation cohort of over a hundred subjects, which was separate from the approximately 660-subject first cohort. The germline V gene (reference sequence) specifies MNHNY as CDR1 and SVGAGI as CDR2. The CDR3 contains 13 residues, cysteine and phenylalanine counted. Only the CDR3 part of the read is kept: 39 bases, read in frame from the first base. The V end loses 6 bases and the J end loses 0 bases, and a stretch of 8 bases separates them.

This receptor was obtained from a woman in her 30s in good health and CMV-seropositive. Rearrangement joined TRBV6-6 to TRBJ1-1, with a tentative D gene TRBD1 over 6 matching bases. The specimen sequenced was PBMCs. The DNA sequence is TGTGCCAGCAGCAGACAGGTGAACACTGAAGCTTTCTTT. This is translated as CASSRQVNTEAFF.